Sequencing of this TCR beta chain was carried out in a study of shared clonotypes between healthy human individuals. Study-level information: Each donor contributed plates that comprised three CD4 naive, three CD4 memory, two CD8 naive and one CD8 memory.

Naivety among CD8 cells was defined by CD45RO negativity and positive CCR7 selection, thereby excluding terminally differentiated effector memory CD45RA+ cells. Template for every sorted-subset replicate PCR totaled around 200 ng DNA, about 30,000 T cell genomes. Profiled with immunoSEQ multiplex PCR; TCRdb holds only in-frame clones, not every one. This table holds under 1 million clones, just over 95% found once. CDR1 and CDR2 from the germline V gene are SGHRS and YFSETQ. V was clipped by 0 bases and J by 6 bases, with 11 bases between them. CDR3 length: 14 residues. Broader study findings: Clonotypes that were shared across four donors made up around 5% of naive CD4 clonotypes.

Comments on this clone: Antigen specificity is unknown.

This chain links TRBV5-1 with TRBJ2-3, with D maybe TRBD2 (6 bases). The source material was naive CD8+ T cells sorted from blood. The sequence came from a man aged 25 to 45 in good health. CDR3 DNA: TGCGCCAGCAGCTTGGCCGGGAGCCTCGATACGCAGTATTTT. Translated: CASSLAGSLDTQYF.